A selection of T cell receptor beta chains follows, all from one sample in a study of T cell responses to AZD1222 COVID-19 vaccine. Clones were read by immunoSEQ multiplex PCR, and TCRdb kept only the in-frame ones, dropping some. The sample shows 200,000 or so clones, about nine tenths of them seen only once. The sequenced sample was peripheral blood, obtained on day 0 of AZD1222 vaccination. All receptors come from an adult in good health. CDR3s include the opening cysteine and the closing phenylalanine or tryptophan. The D gene is left open where the match is weak.

CDR3aa	v_gene	d_gene
CASSPDRVYDEQYF	TRBV7-9	.
CATGGQGGTGELFF	TRBV24-1	.
CASLPAYSNQPQHF	TRBV28	.
CAWGNRVNRNQPQHF	TRBV30	.
CASSVAERQSSGNTIYF	TRBV9	.
CASSTSGTGSWEQYF	TRBV28	TRBD1
CASSFEPQETQYF	TRBV5-6	.
CASSNRGQGETQYF	TRBV5-4	.
CASSQEVLNSPLHF	TRBV7-2	.
CASSFTLGGPDEKLFF	TRBV27	.
CASRSRSQSVNTEAFF	TRBV11-2	.
CASSPSTGNTEAFF	TRBV18	TRBD1
CASSDPGRKTGANVLTF	TRBV28	.
CASSREAGVNQPQHF	TRBV5-1	.
CASSEGAASQETQYF	TRBV9	TRBD1
CASSLDGGQADTQYF	TRBV5-1	TRBD1
CASSTDRGSGNQPQHF	TRBV6-6	.
CASSQDLVSTSGANVLTF	TRBV4-2	.
CASSPAGGPLNEQFF	TRBV4-3	TRBD2
CASSLVLLAGASYNEQFF	TRBV27	TRBD2
CATAGTPQETQYF	TRBV24-1	.
CASTRSHGRNEKLFF	TRBV25-1	.
CASTLGGRFFTGELFF	TRBV5-4	.
CAIKGSHRVTYNEQFF	TRBV28	.
CASRRDRSSGNTIYF	TRBV19	TRBD1
CAISESAAFLGEQYF	TRBV10-3	.
CASSPPGTGTYEQYF	TRBV28	TRBD1
CATSRDVTTYGYTF	TRBV15	.